This passage covers 22 T cell receptor beta chains from one sample sequenced in a study of technical replicates of blood from several donors (dated by TCRdb to 2016 to 2017). Library generation was performed with the immunoSEQ multiplex PCR assay. TCRdb mirrors the immuneACCESS table, restricted to in-frame sequences. Some clones are absent from its copies; in checked studies, under half trace to an unresolved V gene, and the reason for the others is unknown. The sample has 100,000 or so clones on record, roughly 95% of them singletons. The ten largest clonotypes hold 0.21% of the sample. The sample was T cells isolated from PBMCs. The receptors originated from a human donor in good health.

The CDR3 protein is CASSLQGGDTDTQYF. In DNA, the CDR3 is TGTGCCAGCAGCTTACAGGGTGGAGACACAGATACGCAGTATTTT. The rearrangement links TRBV7-9 to TRBJ2-3, with D possibly matching TRBD1 (5 bases). V was cut by 2 bases and J by 2 bases, with 11 bases left in between. The CDR3 contains 15 residues. Per the germline V gene, CDR1 is SEHNR and CDR2 is FQNEAQ (reference sequence).

This chain uses TRBV28 with TRBJ2-7, with TRBD2 identical over 10 bases. The germline V gene encodes CDR1 MDHEN and CDR2 SYDVKM. V trimming: 2 bases; J trimming: 3 bases; junction bases outside the gene matches: 4. The CDR3 contains 15 residues. CDR3: CASSLEGLASYEQYF. The CDR3 DNA follows: TGTGCCAGCAGTTTAGAGGGACTAGCGAGCTACGAGCAGTACTTC.

The chain combines TRBV19 with TRBJ2-1; 11 bases are a match to TRBD2. Trimming removed 2 bases from V and 9 bases from J; junction bases left unmatched: 3. CDR3 length: 14 residues. Per the germline V gene, CDR1 is LNHDA and CDR2 is SQIVND (reference sequence). In nucleotides, the CDR3 is TGTGCCAGTAGTATACTAGCGGGAGGCGCTGAGCAGTTCTTC. Protein product: CASSILAGGAEQFF.

The chain employs TRBV11-3 and TRBJ1-2; 8 positions match TRBD1. The length of the CDR3 is 17 residues. CDR1 is SGHNT, CDR2 YENEEA, per germline. Germline trimming cut 2 bases from V and 2 bases from J; bases unmatched to any gene: 10. CDR3 loop: CASSLRGGTGANYGYTF. CDR3 coding DNA: TGTGCCAGCAGCTTAAGGGGCGGGACAGGCGCAAACTATGGCTACACCTTC.

The gene calls are TRBV2 and TRBJ2-1, with 7 bases that match TRBD1. The CDR3 runs 15 residues. Unmatched junction bases numbered 7, after V lost 6 bases and J lost 2 bases. Germline CDR1 and CDR2: SNHLY and FYNNEI. CDR3 DNA: TGTGCCAGCAGCTTGGGACAGTCGACCTACAATGAGCAGTTCTTC. Translating it yields CASSLGQSTYNEQFF.

This clone showed up just once. The chain combines TRBV9 with TRBJ2-6; TRBD1 agrees at 7 bases. The CDR3 sequence is 15 residues long. Unmatched junction bases numbered 4, after V lost 6 bases and J lost 1 base. Germline V CDR1 and CDR2: SGDLS, YYNGEE. The CDR3 reads CASNEQGSGANVLTF. The DNA of the CDR3 is TGTGCCAGCAACGAACAGGGGTCTGGGGCCAACGTCCTGACTTTC. The variable domain in full, completed from reference TRBV9 and TRBJ2-6, reads DSGVTQTPKHLITATGQRVTLRCSPRSGDLSVYWYQQSLDQGLQFLIQYYNGEERAKGNILERFSAQQFPDLHSELNLSSLELGDSALYFCASNEQGSGANVLTFGAGSRLTVL.

The chain has TRBV11-3 and TRBJ2-7, with 7 bases lining up with TRBD1. Germline CDR1 is SGHNT and CDR2 is YENEEA. This CDR3 spans 14 amino acids. Unmatched junction bases numbered 6, after V lost 4 bases and J lost 3 bases. The DNA of the CDR3 is TGTGCCAGCAGCTCCCGGGACAGTAACTACGAGCAGTACTTC. Residues: CASSSRDSNYEQYF.

The V and J genes are TRBV9 and TRBJ2-1; 7 bases map to TRBD2. After removal of 3 bases from V and 2 bases from J, the junction contained 8 bases not matched to a gene. This CDR3 is built from 16 residues. Germline V gene sequence: CDR1 SGDLS, CDR2 YYNGEE. CDR3: CASSAAWGGAYNEQFF. The CDR3 DNA is TGTGCCAGCAGCGCCGCCTGGGGGGGGGCCTACAATGAGCAGTTCTTC.

This clone was found once. V and J are TRBV5-1 and TRBJ2-2; 9 bases are shared with TRBD1. With 0 bases clipped from V and 4 bases from J, the junction kept 10 bases outside the gene matches. CDR3 length equals 18 residues. Germline lookup yields CDR1 SGHRS and CDR2 YFSETQ. The CDR3 DNA is TGCGCCAGCAGCTTGGACGGGACAGGGAGGGTTGGCACCGGGGAGCTGTTTTTT. This encodes CASSLDGTGRVGTGELFF.

This chain uses TRBV6-1 with TRBJ2-3; D possibly corresponds to TRBD2 (5 bases). Per germline, CDR1 MNHNS and CDR2 SASEGT. V was shortened by 4 bases and J by 4 bases, with 12 bases between the two germline ends. The CDR3 consists of 14 residues. Written as DNA, the CDR3 is TGTGCCAGCAGTGCGGGCCCGAGGGCAGATACGCAGTATTTT. It yields the protein CASSAGPRADTQYF.

J is TRBJ2-7 and V is TRBV27; 7 nucleotides match TRBD1. Germline loops: CDR1 MNHEY, CDR2 SMNVEV (reference sequence). This CDR3 contains 16 residues. V gave up 6 bases and J gave up 2 bases; unmatched junction bases: 13. CDR3 coding DNA: TGTGCCAGCAGAGATATCTCGACAGGGCCGACCTACGAGCAGTACTTC. Its translation is CASRDISTGPTYEQYF.

The rearrangement joins TRBV5-4 to TRBJ1-1; no firm D call. CDR3 size: 14 residues. The germline gives CDR1 SGHNT, CDR2 YYREEE (reference sequence). V lost 0 bases to trimming and J lost 6 bases, with 12 bases between them. DNA for the CDR3: TGTGCCAGCAGCTTGGACCGGGTAGAGTCTGAAGCTTTCTTT. Protein: CASSLDRVESEAFF.

V and J are TRBV5-1 and TRBJ2-5, with 9 nucleotides matching TRBD1. CDR3 size: 16 residues. Germline V lookup: CDR1 SGHRS, CDR2 YFSETQ. V lost 0 bases, J lost 4 bases, and 7 bases stayed unmatched. CDR3 DNA sequence: TGCGCCAGCAGCTTGGTACTCGGGACAGGGCGAGAGACCCAGTACTTC. Translated: CASSLVLGTGRETQYF.

CDR3 protein: CAWRTGAMNTEAFF. Written as DNA, the CDR3 is TGTGCCTGGAGGACAGGAGCTATGAACACTGAAGCTTTCTTT. The V call is TRBV30, the J call TRBJ1-1; D possibly corresponds to TRBD1 (6 bases). CDR1 GTSNPN and CDR2 SVGIG come from the germline V gene (reference sequence). Trimming cost V 3 bases and J 0 bases, with 11 bases left between them. CDR3 length: 14 residues.

The chain links TRBV6-1 to TRBJ2-2, with 10 bases identical to TRBD1. Germline V lookup: CDR1 MNHNS, CDR2 SASEGT. This CDR3 comprises 14 residues. Losses at the gene ends were 8 bases for V and 1 base for J; bases not matched to a gene: 1. In DNA form, the CDR3 reads TGTGCCAGCGACAGGGGGCGGAACACCGGGGAGCTGTTTTTT. Translated: CASDRGRNTGELFF.

The V and J genes are TRBV6-5 and TRBJ2-7, with D uncertain. Per germline, CDR1 MNHEY and CDR2 SVGAGI. The CDR3 contains 11 residues. Trimming cost V 7 bases and J 2 bases, with 6 bases left between them. CDR3 residues: CASNIPYEQYF. CDR3 DNA: TGTGCCAGCAACATCCCCTACGAGCAGTACTTC.

This clone has just one count. V is TRBV7-7 and J is TRBJ2-5; the D gene is possibly TRBD2 (6 bases). The CDR3 runs to 13 residues. The germline CDR1 and CDR2 sequences are SSHAT and FNYEAQ (reference sequence). Trimming removed 5 bases from V and 2 bases from J, with 9 bases in between. The CDR3 here is CASSRDLQETQYF. CDR3 nucleotides: TGTGCCAGCAGCAGGGACTTACAAGAGACCCAGTACTTC.

The chain combines TRBV28 with TRBJ2-5; D perhaps matches TRBD1 (7 bases). CDR1 is MDHEN, CDR2 SYDVKM, per germline. This CDR3 comprises 13 residues. The germline V and J ends were trimmed by 6 bases and 5 bases, with 13 bases remaining between them. The CDR3 loop is CASSQGGGETQYF. The CDR3 nucleotides are TGTGCCAGCAGCCAGGGGGGCGGCGAGACCCAGTACTTC.

V is TRBV9 and J is TRBJ1-1; maybe TRBD1 (6 bases). The CDR3 is 13 residues long. Trimming cost V 4 bases and J 8 bases, with 15 bases left between them. The germline V gene encodes CDR1 SGDLS and CDR2 YYNGEE. The CDR3 coding sequence is TGTGCCAGCAGCTTTTACGAGGGGGGGGAAGCTTTCTTT. Its protein product is CASSFYEGGEAFF. Complete variable domain (other parts from reference TRBV9 and TRBJ1-1): DSGVTQTPKHLITATGQRVTLRCSPRSGDLSVYWYQQSLDQGLQFLIQYYNGEERAKGNILERFSAQQFPDLHSELNLSSLELGDSALYFCASSFYEGGEAFFGQGTRLTVV.

The CDR3 here is CASSSGQGYEQYF. The CDR3 coding sequence is TGTGCCAGCAGTTCGGGACAGGGCTACGAGCAGTACTTC. The chain has TRBV27 and TRBJ2-7; 9 bases line up with TRBD1. J gave up 3 bases and V 4 bases, and 1 base lay outside the gene matches. CDR1 and CDR2 (germline): MNHEY, SMNVEV (reference sequence). This CDR3 comprises 13 residues.

V and J are TRBV14 and TRBJ2-7; 11 positions agree with TRBD1. Germline V gene data show CDR1 as SGHDN and CDR2 as FVKESK. The junction had 3 bases not matched to a gene; V was cut back by 6 bases and J by 2 bases. The CDR3 contains 14 residues. Written as DNA, the CDR3 is TGTGCCAGCAGTTTGGGACAGGGGGCCTACGAGCAGTACTTC. It is translated as CASSLGQGAYEQYF. Together with reference TRBV14 and TRBJ2-7, the CDR3 gives the full variable domain: EAGVTQFPSHSVIEKGQTVTLRCDPISGHDNLYWYRRVMGKEIKFLLHFVKESKQDESGMPNNRFLAERTGGTYSTLKVQPAELEDSGVYFCASSLGQGAYEQYFGPGTRLTVT.

This clone has just one count. The chain carries TRBV4-1 and TRBJ2-7; 9 nucleotides match TRBD1. The CDR3 spans 14 residues. Trimming cost V 3 bases and J 5 bases; bases outside gene matches: 5. Per the germline V gene, CDR1 is MGHRA and CDR2 is YSYEKL. For the CDR3, the DNA is TGCGCCAGCAGCCAGGGACAGGGTACCAACGAGCAGTACTTC. It encodes CASSQGQGTNEQYF.